Presented here are 25 T cell receptor beta chains from one specimen sequenced in a study of regulatory T cells in long-lasting Graves disease. Both iRepertoire HTBI primers and Arm-PCR of CDR3 regions were used to build the TCR beta libraries. MiXCR was run by TCRdb on the multiplex PCR reads, yielding one entry per CDR3 protein. The sample holds 250,000 to 300,000 distinct CDR3 sequences, about 20% seen once. Stated time point: newly diagnosed GD, antithyroid drugs for less than 3 months. PBMC RNA was the source of the TCR library. The same sample was also studied in work on T cells in Graves' hyperthyroidism and ophthalmopathy.

The specimen comprised peripheral blood mononuclear cells (PBMCs), sampled at new diagnosis, from a patient treated with antithyroid drugs. The source is a woman under 40 with Graves disease.

V usage is TRBV6-1 and J usage is TRBJ2-6, with D perhaps assigned TRBD1 or TRBD2 (5 bases each). The germline gives CDR1 MNHNS, CDR2 SASEGT. The V end was cut by 8 bases, the J end by 4 bases, with 15 bases between. CDR3 size: 15 residues. The CDR3 sequence: CASSTGPLGANVLTF. The DNA of the CDR3 is TGTGCCAGCTCGACGGGACCTCTCGGGGCCAACGTCCTGACTTTC.

There are a few counts of this clonotype. CDR3 nucleotides: TGTGCCAGCAGTTTAGTCCTTGGGGGAGGGGCTAGCAATCAGCCCCAGCATTTT. This gives the protein CASSLVLGGGASNQPQHF. V is TRBV12-3 or TRBV12-4 and J is TRBJ1-5; D is possibly TRBD1 (5 bases). The CDR3 is 18 amino acids. V lost 1 base to trimming and J lost 0 bases, with 16 bases between them.

Ten or more counts support this clonotype. The chain employs TRBV7-9 and TRBJ1-6; D unclear. CDR3 length: 15 residues. V was shortened by 7 bases and J by 9 bases, with 19 bases between the two germline ends. Germline V gene lookup returns CDR1 SEHNR and CDR2 FQNEAQ (reference sequence). The CDR3: CASILAVGVGSPLHF. The CDR3 bases are TGTGCCAGCATCCTCGCGGTGGGAGTCGGTTCACCCCTCCACTTT.

This clonotype was found many times. The rearrangement links TRBV20-1 to TRBJ2-3; 12 nucleotides match TRBD2. Per the germline V gene, CDR1 is DFQATT and CDR2 is SNEGSKA (reference sequence). V shed 4 bases and J 4 bases; nucleotides not matched to a gene: 0. This CDR3 has 13 amino acids. CDR3 nucleotide sequence: TGCAGTGCTACTAGCGGGGGGGCAGATACGCAGTATTTT. Its translation: CSATSGGADTQYF.

This clonotype was seen at least ten times. CDR3 DNA: TGCAGTGCTTCTAGCGGTGGCGAGCAGTACTTC. It translates to CSASSGGEQYF. The V and J genes are TRBV20-1 and TRBJ2-7, with 7 nucleotides matching TRBD2. This CDR3 spans 11 amino acids. Germline CDR1 reads DFQATT; CDR2 reads SNEGSKA (reference sequence). The V gene end was trimmed by 5 bases and the J gene end by 6 bases; junction bases not matched to a gene: 4.

This clonotype was seen many times. The chain uses TRBV29-1 and TRBJ1-1, with 7 bases that match TRBD1. Germline CDR1 SQVTM, CDR2 ANQGSEA. The CDR3 sequence is 11 residues long. The CDR3 protein is CTGQTNTEAFF. The CDR3, as DNA: TGCACGGGACAGACGAACACTGAAGCTTTCTTT.

Details on this clonotype: This may be a read error, as it is one base from a much larger clone. This chain uses TRBV6-1 with TRBJ2-1; D tentatively fits TRBD1 or TRBD2 (5 bases each). Trimming cost V 6 bases and J 0 bases, with 21 bases left between them. The germline CDR1 and CDR2 sequences are MNHNS and SASEGT. The CDR3 totals 18 residues. The DNA of the CDR3 is TGTGCCAGCAGGGGAGTAGGTAGGGGCGGCCGCTCCTACAATGAGCAGTTCTTC. Protein sequence: CASRGVGRGGRSYNEQFF.

This clonotype has a handful of counts. Since a far larger clone is one base different, this is likely a read error. The chain joins TRBV7-9 to TRBJ2-5, with 11 bases aligning to TRBD2. Germline V gene sequence: CDR1 SEHNR, CDR2 FQNEAQ (reference sequence). V was pared by 4 bases and J by 1 base, with 5 bases of the junction left unmatched. The CDR3 is made up of 16 amino acids. The CDR3 reads CASSWRLAGSQETQYF. The CDR3 coding sequence is TGTGCCAGCAGCTGGCGACTAGCGGGGAGCCAAGAGACCCAGTACTTC.

This clonotype was found many times. This chain joins TRBV7-2 and TRBJ1-1, with a possible D match to TRBD1 (5 bases). V was pared by 2 bases and J by 4 bases, with 8 bases between. The CDR3 covers 13 residues. The germline gives CDR1 SGHTA, CDR2 FQGNSA. The CDR3 protein is CASSLMQGTEAFF. CDR3 in DNA: TGTGCCAGCAGCTTAATGCAGGGCACTGAAGCTTTCTTT.

This clonotype was observed many times. The genes are TRBV6-5 and TRBJ2-7; D is ambiguous. CDR3 size: 15 residues. Trimming cost V 0 bases and J 2 bases, with 11 bases left between them. Germline V CDR1 and CDR2: MNHEY, SVGAGI. DNA for the CDR3: TGTGCCAGCAGTTACTCGCTCGGACGGGCCTACGAGCAGTACTTC. Protein sequence: CASSYSLGRAYEQYF.

This clonotype has a count of ten or more. V gene TRBV11-2 combines with J gene TRBJ2-1; 7 positions match TRBD2. The CDR3 is 15 residues long. In germline, CDR1 is SGHAT, CDR2 FQNNGV. The V gene end was trimmed by 1 base and the J gene end by 6 bases; junction bases not matched to a gene: 6. The CDR3 region has the DNA TGTGCCAGCAGCTTAGTTGCGGGGGACCCCAATGAGCAGTTCTTC. Translating it yields CASSLVAGDPNEQFF. Using reference TRBV11-2 and TRBJ2-1 for the parts outside the CDR3, the full variable domain is EAGVAQSPRYKIIEKRQSVAFWCNPISGHATLYWYQQILGQGPKLLIQFQNNGVVDDSQLPKDRFSAERLKGVDSTLKIQPAKLEDSAVYLCASSLVAGDPNEQFFGPGTRLTVL.

This clonotype was detected ten times or more. This chain links TRBV12-3 or TRBV12-4 with TRBJ2-3, with a possible D match to TRBD1 (6 bases). Trimming left V 5 bases short and J 2 bases short, with 14 bases between. CDR3 length: 15 residues. As DNA, the CDR3 is TGTGCCAGCAGTCTTTACCGGGACACCACAGATACGCAGTATTTT. It encodes CASSLYRDTTDTQYF.

This clonotype came up many times. The chain links TRBV11-2 to TRBJ1-1, with D perhaps TRBD1 (5 bases). This CDR3 region has 16 residues. Germline V gives CDR1 SGHAT, CDR2 FQNNGV. V lost 3 bases and J lost 5, with 19 bases in between. This chain's CDR3 is CASSLGTTVAVTEAFF. Written as DNA, the CDR3 is TGTGCCAGCAGCTTGGGCACGACAGTTGCGGTAACTGAAGCTTTCTTT.

Points on this clonotype: A much bigger clone sits one base away, suggesting this may be a read error. The J gene is TRBJ1-2, the V gene TRBV3-1; a weak D match, TRBD1 (5 bases). The CDR3 has 14 residues. Germline lookup yields CDR1 LGHDT and CDR2 YNNKEL (reference sequence). CDR3 region: CASSRARQLYGCTF. CDR3 DNA sequence: TGTGCCAGCAGCCGAGCGCGACAGCTATATGGCTGCACCTTC.

Concerning this clonotype: One base separates it from a far larger clone, so it is likely a read error. The chain has TRBV2 and TRBJ2-5, with 7 positions matching TRBD2. Germline V CDR1 and CDR2: SNHLY, FYNNEI. The CDR3 extends over 15 amino acids. The CDR3 protein is CASSEAGRRKEIQYF. The CDR3 nucleotides are TGTGCCAGCAGCGAAGCGGGGCGTCGCAAAGAGATCCAGTACTTC.

This clonotype was picked up many times. The chain couples TRBV7-2 to TRBJ1-1; D is undetermined. This CDR3 is 13 amino acids long. Germline V gene data show CDR1 as SGHTA and CDR2 as FQGNSA. Between the trimmed V and J ends, which lost 5 bases and 10 bases, there was a span of 17 bases. CDR3 nucleotide sequence: TGTGCCAGCAGCCTTTGGCAGTTGGAGCGAGCTTTCTTT. Residues: CASSLWQLERAFF.

This clonotype has a count of ten or more. The chain uses TRBV18 and TRBJ2-7; D is perhaps TRBD1 (6 bases). Germline V gene sequence: CDR1 KGHSH, CDR2 LQKENI. Trimming pared 2 bases from V and 4 bases from J, leaving 9 bases between. The length of the CDR3 is 13 residues. The CDR3 here is CASSPTGQYEQYF. DNA for the CDR3: TGTGCCAGCTCACCAACAGGGCAGTACGAGCAGTACTTC.

This clonotype was counted at least ten times. The J gene is TRBJ1-2, the V gene TRBV5-5, with TRBD1 as a possible D gene (6 bases). Germline V gene data show CDR1 as SGHKS and CDR2 as YYEKEE (reference sequence). The V end lost 4 bases, the J end lost 8 bases, and 18 bases lay between the germline ends. This CDR3 has 14 residues. Here the CDR3 reads CASSPNLQGGGYTF. For the CDR3, the DNA is TGTGCCAGCAGCCCTAACTTACAGGGAGGCGGCTACACCTTC.

This clonotype came up many times. This sequence joins TRBV5-6 and TRBJ2-5; D is possibly TRBD2 (5 bases). The CDR3 has 14 amino acids. Germline CDR1 reads SGHDT; CDR2 reads YYEEEE. V was trimmed by 1 base and J by 9 bases, leaving 16 bases between them. The CDR3 sequence: CASSLPTYDGAQYF. The CDR3 DNA follows: TGTGCCAGCAGCTTGCCGACTTACGACGGGGCCCAGTACTTC.

This clonotype was observed at least ten times. The rearrangement uses TRBV3-1 and TRBJ2-1; no clear D. This CDR3 has 11 amino acids. V was clipped by 5 bases and J by 7 bases, with 6 bases between them. The germline gives CDR1 LGHDT, CDR2 YNNKEL (reference sequence). The CDR3 reads CASSAINEQFF. The CDR3 DNA follows: TGTGCCAGCAGCGCGATAAATGAGCAGTTCTTC.

This clonotype was counted at least ten times. The chain couples TRBV7-2 to TRBJ1-1; 9 bases align to TRBD1. The V segment lost 3 bases and the J segment 6 bases; nucleotides outside the gene matches: 5. CDR1 is SGHTA, CDR2 FQGNSA, per germline. The CDR3 contains 14 residues. CDR3 nucleotide sequence: TGTGCCAGCAGCTTCGGACAGGGGCCCCCTGAAGCTTTCTTT. It translates to CASSFGQGPPEAFF. The full variable domain, its missing parts supplied by reference TRBV7-2 and TRBJ1-1, is GAGVSQSPSNKVTEKGKDVELRCDPISGHTALYWYRQSLGQGLEFLIYFQGNSAPDKSGLPSDRFSAERTGGSVSTLTIQRTQQEDSAVYLCASSFGQGPPEAFFGQGTRLTVV.

Only one count was recorded for this clonotype. V usage is TRBV28 and J usage is TRBJ1-1; D not certain. Germline CDR1 and CDR2: MDHEN and SYDVKM. The CDR3 spans 13 residues. V was shortened by 3 bases and J by 1 base, with 6 bases between the two germline ends. The CDR3 DNA is TGTGCCAGCAGTTTTCTTACGAACACTGAAGCTTTCTTT. Translated, it gives CASSFLTNTEAFF.

The J gene is TRBJ2-3, the V gene TRBV12-3 or TRBV12-4, with TRBD1 matching over 7 bases. Germline trimming cut 4 bases from V and 2 bases from J; bases unmatched to any gene: 9. The CDR3 runs 16 residues. CDR3 sequence: CASSSTPGQSTDTQYF. CDR3 sequence (DNA): TGTGCCAGCAGTTCCACCCCGGGACAGTCCACAGATACGCAGTATTTT.

There are many counts of this clonotype. The chain couples TRBV5-4 to TRBJ1-1; perhaps TRBD1 as D (5 bases). Trimming took off 2 bases at V and 0 bases at J, with 20 bases between the two ends. This CDR3 has 18 amino acids. Germline CDR1 reads SGHNT; CDR2 reads YYREEE (reference sequence). The CDR3 bases are TGTGCCAGCAGCTTATGGGGCTGCAGGGAGAGCATGAACACTGAAGCTTTCTTT. It yields the protein CASSLWGCRESMNTEAFF. Full variable domain (remainder filled in from reference TRBV5-4 and TRBJ1-1): ETGVTQSPTHLIKTRGQQVTLRCSSQSGHNTVSWYQQALGQGPQFIFQYYREEENGRGNFPPRFSGLQFPNYSSELNVNALELDDSALYLCASSLWGCRESMNTEAFFGQGTRLTVV.

At least ten counts were recorded for this clonotype. CDR3 nucleotides: TGTGCCAGCTCACCAACCAGCCTCTATAGCAATCAGCCCCAGCATTTT. This sequence encodes CASSPTSLYSNQPQHF. The chain links TRBV18 to TRBJ1-5; D is uncertain. Germline V gene data show CDR1 as KGHSH and CDR2 as LQKENI. The CDR3 runs to 16 residues. V lost 2 bases, J lost 0 bases, and 11 bases lay in between.